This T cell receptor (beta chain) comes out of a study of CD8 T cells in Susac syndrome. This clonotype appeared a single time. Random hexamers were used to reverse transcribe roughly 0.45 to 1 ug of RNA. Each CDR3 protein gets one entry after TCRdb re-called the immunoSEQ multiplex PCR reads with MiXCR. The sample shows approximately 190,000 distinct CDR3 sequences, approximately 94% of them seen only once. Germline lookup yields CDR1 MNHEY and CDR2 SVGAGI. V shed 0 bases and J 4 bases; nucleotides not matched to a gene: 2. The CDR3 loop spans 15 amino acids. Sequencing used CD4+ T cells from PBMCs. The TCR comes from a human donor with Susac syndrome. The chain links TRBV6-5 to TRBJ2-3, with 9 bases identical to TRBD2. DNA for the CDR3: TGTGCCAGCAGTTACTCGCGGGGGGGCTCAGATACGCAGTATTTT. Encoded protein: CASSYSRGGSDTQYF.